These 3 T cell receptor beta chains were sequenced from one sample in a study of tumor-infiltrating lymphocytes in primary liver carcinoma. The researchers obtained blood RNA from unsorted whole blood and also extracted germline DNA. Priming with a constant-region primer yielded TCR beta cDNA from around 540 ng total RNA. Three rounds of nested multiplex PCR with slightly modified ARM-PCR produced TCR beta libraries. The opening two PCR rounds, roughly 11 cycles each, paired TRBV1-TRBV30 forward primers with a C-beta reverse primer. Each CDR3 protein is one row after TCRdb ran MiXCR on the multiplex PCR reads. The top ten clones hold approximately 68% of a sample with some 180,000 distinct CDR3 sequences, over 50% of them seen once. Material for sequencing was peripheral blood. The source is a man in his forties with primary liver carcinoma and hepatitis B virus infection.

Note on this clonotype: The junction departs from the called germline gene at one end, perhaps through a read error. This chain links TRBV19 with TRBJ1-2; D gene ambiguous. The CDR3 runs to 12 residues. The germline V gene encodes CDR1 LNHDA and CDR2 SQIVND (reference sequence). CDR3 nucleotide sequence: TGTGCCTGTAGGGAAGCAAACTATGGCTACACCTTC. Amino acid sequence: CACREANYGYTF.

Points on this clonotype: At one of its ends the junction is not consistent with the germline gene, which may arise from a read error. V is TRBV6-2 or TRBV6-3 and J is TRBJ2-7; 8 nucleotides agree with TRBD2. The germline V gene has CDR1 MNHEY and CDR2 SVGEGT. The CDR3 is 18 amino acids. CDR3 region: CASSYGVGGSGGSYEHYF. The CDR3 nucleotides read TGTGCCAGCAGTTACGGAGTTGGCGGGAGCGGGGGCTCCTACGAGCACTACTTC.

The CDR3 region has the DNA TGTGCCAGCAGTGGGGGTTCCGAACCCTATGGCTACACCTTC. This gives the protein CASSGGSEPYGYTF. This chain joins TRBV12-3 or TRBV12-4 and TRBJ1-2, with a weak D call TRBD1 (5 bases). The V and J ends lost 5 bases and 4 bases respectively, with 14 bases between them. The CDR3 sequence is 14 residues long.